The T cell receptor (beta chain) under discussion was sequenced for a study of regulatory T cells in long-lasting Graves disease. For TCR beta, libraries came from iRepertoire HTBI primers and Arm-PCR of CDR3 regions. TCRdb analysed the multiplex PCR reads with MiXCR anew, one entry per CDR3 protein. The data hold more than 300,000 distinct CDR3 sequences, with 10% to 15% observed a single time. CDR1 is SGHDT and CDR2 is YYEEEE in the germline V gene. CDR3 size: 15 residues. V gave up 4 bases and J gave up 0 bases, with 11 bases separating them. Time point noted: newly diagnosed GD, antithyroid drugs for less than 3 months. RNA isolated from PBMCs was used to make the TCR library. This clonotype was seen ten or more times. These data also formed part of another study, on T cells in Graves' hyperthyroidism and ophthalmopathy.

Specimen: peripheral blood mononuclear cells (PBMCs), collected at new diagnosis, from a patient treated with antithyroid drugs. The receptor was derived from a woman under 30 with Graves disease. The chain joins TRBV5-6 to TRBJ2-1; perhaps TRBD2 as D (5 bases). CDR3 region: CASSLPRGSYNEQFF. CDR3 bases: TGTGCCAGCAGCCTTCCCCGGGGCTCCTACAATGAGCAGTTCTTC.